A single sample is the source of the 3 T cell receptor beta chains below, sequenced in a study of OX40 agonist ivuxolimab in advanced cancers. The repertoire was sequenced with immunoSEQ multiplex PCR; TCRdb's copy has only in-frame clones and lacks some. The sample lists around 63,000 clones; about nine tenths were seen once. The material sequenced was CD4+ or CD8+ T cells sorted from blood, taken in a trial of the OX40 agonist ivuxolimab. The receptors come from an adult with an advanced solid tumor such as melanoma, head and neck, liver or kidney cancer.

In DNA form, the CDR3 reads TGTGCCAGCACCCATCGACGGAAGTTGGGAACCCCTAACTATGGCTACACCTTC. It specifies CASTHRRKLGTPNYGYTF. V gene TRBV13 combines with J gene TRBJ1-2, with D uncertain. Between the trimmed V and J ends, which lost 7 bases and 0 bases, there was a span of 24 bases. Germline V lookup: CDR1 PRHDT, CDR2 FYEKMQ (reference sequence). The CDR3 has 18 residues.

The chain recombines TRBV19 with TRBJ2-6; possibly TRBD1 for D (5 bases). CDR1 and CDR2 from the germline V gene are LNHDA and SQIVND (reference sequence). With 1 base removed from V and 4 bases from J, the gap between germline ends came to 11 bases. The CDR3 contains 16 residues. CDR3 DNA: TGTGCCAGTAGTATAGGTTTCAGGGCCGGGGCCAACGTCCTGACTTTC. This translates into CASSIGFRAGANVLTF.

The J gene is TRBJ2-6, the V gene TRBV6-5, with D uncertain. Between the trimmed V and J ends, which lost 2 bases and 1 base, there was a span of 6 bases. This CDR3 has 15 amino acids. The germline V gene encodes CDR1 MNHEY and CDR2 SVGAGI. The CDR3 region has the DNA TGTGCCAGCAGTTACGATGGATCTGGGGCCAACGTCCTGACTTTC. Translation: CASSYDGSGANVLTF.